Detailed here is one T cell receptor beta chain. Its antigen remains unidentified. The data were taken from a study of CD8+ T cells in alopecia areata. Extracted RNA was reverse transcribed, and the resulting cDNA served as sequencing template. The repertoire was sequenced with immunoSEQ multiplex PCR; TCRdb's copy has only in-frame clones and lacks some. The table shows around 250,000 clones, with roughly two thirds occurring only once. Sampling of alopecia areata patients yielded lesional scalp punch biopsies as well as peripheral blood. With V trimmed by 6 bases and J by 0 bases, 0 bases remained unmatched. This CDR3 is built from 13 residues. CDR1 is MNHEY and CDR2 is SVGAGI in the germline V gene. Study results and caveats: Especially in alopecia totalis/universalis, lesional scalp showed greater clonality than normal scalp did. TCRs were shared less clearly across patients than in mice, possibly for HLA-related reasons.

The clonotype originates from a human donor with alopecia areata. The source material was CD4+ T cells sorted from blood, sampled at week 0. V is TRBV6-5 and J is TRBJ2-7; the match to TRBD1 covers 9 bases. CDR3 sequence: CASRTGGSYEQYF. DNA of the CDR3: TGTGCCAGCAGGACAGGGGGCTCCTACGAGCAGTACTTC.